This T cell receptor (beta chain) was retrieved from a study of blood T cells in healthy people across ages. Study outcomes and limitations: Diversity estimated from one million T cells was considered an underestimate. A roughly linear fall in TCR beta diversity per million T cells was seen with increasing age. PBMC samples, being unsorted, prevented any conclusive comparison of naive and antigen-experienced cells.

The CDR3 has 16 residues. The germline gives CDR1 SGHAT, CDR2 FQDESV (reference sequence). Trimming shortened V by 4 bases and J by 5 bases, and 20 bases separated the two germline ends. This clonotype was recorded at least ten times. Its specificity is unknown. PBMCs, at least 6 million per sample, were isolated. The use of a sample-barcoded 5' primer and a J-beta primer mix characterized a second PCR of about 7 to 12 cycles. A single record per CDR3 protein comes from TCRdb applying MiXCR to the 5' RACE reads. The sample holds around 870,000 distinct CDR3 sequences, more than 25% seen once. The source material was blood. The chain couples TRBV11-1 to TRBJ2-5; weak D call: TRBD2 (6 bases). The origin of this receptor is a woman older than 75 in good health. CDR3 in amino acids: CASSYRRRPEGETQYF. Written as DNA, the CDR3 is TGTGCCAGCAGCTATCGTCGGCGGCCGGAGGGGGAGACCCAGTACTTC.